Listed here are 28 T cell receptor beta chains from one sample, sequenced in a study of blood T cell repertoires in COVID-19. Clones were read by immunoSEQ multiplex PCR, and TCRdb kept only the in-frame ones, dropping some. This sample has 12,000 to 15,000 clones, with 75% found just once. Sequenced: peripheral blood. These receptor sequences come from a man aged 55 to 70 with acute or convalescent COVID-19.

V and J are TRBV30 and TRBJ1-1; no definite D call. The ends were cut back, 5 bases at V and 6 bases at J, with 7 bases in the middle. The CDR3 runs 10 residues. Germline loops: CDR1 GTSNPN, CDR2 SVGIG (reference sequence). CDR3 nucleotide sequence: TGTGCCTGGGGGAGGGCTGAAGCTTTCTTT. Translating gives CAWGRAEAFF.

This clone showed up just a few times. The chain uses TRBV3-1 (or the pseudogene TRBV3-2) and TRBJ1-3, with 7 nucleotides matching TRBD1. Germline lookup yields CDR1 LGHDT and CDR2 YNNKEL (reference sequence). The junction had 6 bases not matched to a gene; V was cut back by 4 bases and J by 0 bases. CDR3 size: 16 residues. In DNA, the CDR3 is TGTGCCAGCAGCCGACGACAGGGTTCCTCTGGAAACACCATATATTTT. Translation gives CASSRRQGSSGNTIYF.

V gene TRBV5-8 combines with J gene TRBJ2-1, with 7 bases that match TRBD1. Germline trimming cut 7 bases from V and 3 bases from J; bases unmatched to any gene: 4. CDR3 length equals 13 residues. The germline CDR1 and CDR2 sequences are SGHTS and YDEGEE. The CDR3 loop reads CASWGQSYNEQFF. CDR3 DNA sequence: TGTGCCAGCTGGGGACAGAGCTACAATGAGCAGTTCTTC.

On this clone itself: The same CDR3 also results from other DNA sequences found in this sample. The chain uses TRBV3-1 (or the pseudogene TRBV3-2) and TRBJ2-1; the D is unclear. Trimming removed 0 bases at V and 10 bases at J, with 10 bases between. The CDR3 spans 13 residues. The germline gives CDR1 LGHDT, CDR2 YNNKEL (reference sequence). CDR3 sequence: CASSQDRSGEQFF. CDR3 DNA: TGTGCCAGCAGCCAAGATAGGAGTGGAGAGCAGTTCTTC.

V is TRBV4-3 and J is TRBJ1-6; 7 bases fit TRBD1. Germline V lookup: CDR1 LGHNA, CDR2 YSLEER. After removal of 0 bases from V and 10 bases from J, the junction contained 6 bases not matched to a gene. The CDR3 is made up of 15 amino acids. CDR3 in amino acids: CASSQEGGLGSPLHF. The CDR3 DNA reads TGCGCCAGCAGCCAAGAAGGGGGCTTAGGGTCACCCCTCCACTTT.

This sequence joins TRBV18 and TRBJ2-2, with 9 bases lining up with TRBD1. The junction had 10 bases not matched to a gene; V was cut back by 4 bases and J by 1 base. CDR3 length equals 18 residues. The germline CDR1 and CDR2 sequences are KGHSH and LQKENI. In nucleotides, the CDR3 is TGTGCCAGCTCACTCCGGACAGGGGATCGGGGGAACACCGGGGAGCTGTTTTTT. It yields the protein CASSLRTGDRGNTGELFF. Drawing the rest from reference TRBV18 and TRBJ2-2, the complete variable domain is NAGVMQNPRHLVRRRGQEARLRCSPMKGHSHVYWYRQLPEEGLKFMVYLQKENIIDESGMPKERFSAEFPKEGPSILRIQQVVRGDSAAYFCASSLRTGDRGNTGELFFGEGSRLTVL.

The rearrangement uses TRBV25-1 and TRBJ1-2, with TRBD1 identical over 7 bases. The CDR3 totals 16 residues. V trimming: 1 base; J trimming: 4 bases; junction bases outside the gene matches: 9. CDR1 is MGHDK, CDR2 SYGVNS, per germline. CDR3 in amino acids: CASSEFGDREAYGYTF. The DNA of the CDR3 is TGTGCCAGCAGTGAATTCGGAGACAGGGAGGCCTATGGCTACACCTTC.

The V gene is TRBV27, the J gene TRBJ1-2; 7 bases agree with TRBD1. The CDR3 is 14 amino acids. Germline V gene sequence: CDR1 MNHEY, CDR2 SMNVEV (reference sequence). V was clipped by 8 bases and J by 5 bases; unmatched bases: 11. The CDR3 coding sequence is TGTGCCAGCGGCTACGGGACAGCGACGTATGGCTACACCTTC. As protein: CASGYGTATYGYTF.

The chain carries TRBV18 and TRBJ2-2, with D possibly TRBD1 on 6 matching bases. CDR3 size: 14 residues. Germline-derived CDR1 and CDR2 are KGHSH and LQKENI. V lost 3 bases and J 3 bases, leaving 8 bases between the germline ends. In DNA, the CDR3 is TGTGCCAGCTCACCGAGGGGGTACACCGGGGAGCTGTTTTTT. Its protein is CASSPRGYTGELFF.

The chain has TRBV18 and TRBJ1-5; TRBD1 agrees at 9 bases. Germline CDR1 reads KGHSH; CDR2 reads LQKENI. The CDR3 has 15 residues. V lost 3 bases, J lost 5 bases, and 5 bases stayed unmatched. CDR3 amino acids: CASSPRTGADQPQHF. CDR3 nucleotide sequence: TGTGCCAGCTCACCGAGGACAGGGGCTGATCAGCCCCAGCATTTT.

The V call is TRBV10-1, the J call TRBJ1-1, with 9 bases that match TRBD1. From germline, CDR1 is WNHNN and CDR2 SYGVQD (reference sequence). The J segment lost 5 bases and the V segment lost 7 bases, leaving 5 bases of the junction unmatched. The CDR3 has 13 amino acids. DNA for the CDR3: TGCGCCAGCATGAGGACAGGGGAGACTGAAGCTTTCTTT. Protein: CASMRTGETEAFF.

V and J are TRBV2 and TRBJ2-2, with 9 bases identical to TRBD2. V shed 6 bases and J 7 bases; nucleotides not matched to a gene: 15. The CDR3 runs to 17 residues. Per the germline V gene, CDR1 is SNHLY and CDR2 is FYNNEI. CDR3 residues: CASSPRLAEGGHGELFF. CDR3 sequence (DNA): TGTGCCAGCAGCCCCCGACTAGCGGAGGGGGGTCACGGGGAGCTGTTTTTT.

This clone was counted only a few times. The chain combines TRBV7-8 with TRBJ1-2; TRBD1 is a possible D gene (5 bases). This CDR3 comprises 13 residues. Trimming removed 5 bases at V and 3 bases at J, with 10 bases between. The germline gives CDR1 SGHVS, CDR2 FQNEAQ. The CDR3 DNA reads as TGTGCCAGCAGCGGACACGATGACTATGGCTACACCTTC. Residues: CASSGHDDYGYTF.

The chain combines TRBV6-5 with TRBJ1-1; D gene ambiguous. The germline V gene encodes CDR1 MNHEY and CDR2 SVGAGI. Trimming removed 1 base from V and 3 bases from J, with 9 bases in between. The CDR3 spans 14 residues. This CDR3 reads CASSYLWADTEAFF. In nucleotides, the CDR3 is TGTGCCAGCAGTTACTTGTGGGCAGACACTGAAGCTTTCTTT.

The chain employs TRBV7-6 and TRBJ2-5; 8 positions agree with TRBD1. The CDR3 sequence is 15 residues long. CDR1 SGHVS and CDR2 FNYEAQ come from the germline V gene. Unmatched junction bases numbered 8, after V lost 4 bases and J lost 4 bases. Written as DNA, the CDR3 is TGTGCCAGCAGCTCCAGGACAGGGAGCGGAGAGACCCAGTACTTC. Protein: CASSSRTGSGETQYF.

V gene TRBV30 combines with J gene TRBJ2-2; possibly TRBD1 for D (5 bases). This CDR3 is built from 16 residues. Trimming took 0 bases from V and 0 from J, leaving 11 bases between them. Germline V gene sequence: CDR1 GTSNPN, CDR2 SVGIG (reference sequence). The CDR3 sequence: CAWSVLDTTNTGELFF. DNA for the CDR3: TGTGCCTGGAGTGTACTGGACACGACGAACACCGGGGAGCTGTTTTTT.

The chain joins TRBV6-1 to TRBJ1-1; the D gene is possibly TRBD1 (6 bases). Germline V gene data show CDR1 as MNHNS and CDR2 as SASEGT. CDR3 size: 11 residues. The ends were cut back, 0 bases at V and 14 bases at J, with 10 bases in the middle. CDR3 coding DNA: TGTGCCAGCAGTGAAGCCGTTAGGGGGTTCTTT. Amino acid sequence: CASSEAVRGFF.

V gene TRBV27 combines with J gene TRBJ2-7, with TRBD1 matching over 7 bases. Germline V gene data show CDR1 as MNHEY and CDR2 as SMNVEV (reference sequence). The CDR3 is 13 residues long. V dropped 9 bases and J dropped 4; count of bases not matched to a gene: 9. In nucleotides, the CDR3 is TGTGCCAGTTCCAGGGGGAAGGATTACGAGCAGTACTTC. This codes for CASSRGKDYEQYF.

The V gene is TRBV5-5, the J gene TRBJ1-6; TRBD1 might be the D (6 bases). V lost 4 bases and J 9 bases, leaving 14 bases between the germline ends. The CDR3 consists of 14 residues. CDR1 SGHKS and CDR2 YYEKEE come from the germline V gene (reference sequence). CDR3 residues: CASSPGTHFSPLHF. In DNA, the CDR3 is TGTGCCAGCAGCCCGGGGACACATTTTTCACCCCTCCACTTT.

This chain connects TRBV12-3 or TRBV12-4 to TRBJ1-2; D is ambiguous. CDR3 length: 13 residues. V lost 4 bases to trimming and J lost 4 bases, with 10 bases between them. CDR3 region: CASSSTGSYGYTF. Written as DNA, the CDR3 is TGTGCCAGCAGTTCAACGGGGTCCTATGGCTACACCTTC.

This clone came up a few times. The V and J genes are TRBV6-5 and TRBJ1-1; D gene unclear. The CDR3 sequence is 13 residues long. In germline, CDR1 is MNHEY, CDR2 SVGAGI. Deletions cut 3 bases from V and 3 bases from J, with 8 bases between. CDR3 amino acids: CASSYSSDTEAFF. The CDR3 nucleotides read TGTGCCAGCAGTTATTCCAGTGACACTGAAGCTTTCTTT.

The chain employs TRBV27 and TRBJ1-5; D not resolved. Germline V gene sequence: CDR1 MNHEY, CDR2 SMNVEV (reference sequence). The CDR3 spans 13 residues. V dropped 3 bases and J dropped 5 bases, with 8 bases sitting between them. The CDR3 region is CASSFFVDQPQHF. In DNA, the CDR3 is TGTGCCAGCAGTTTCTTTGTAGATCAGCCCCAGCATTTT.

The chain is built from TRBV6-6 and TRBJ2-6; no definite D call. Trimming stripped 6 bases from V and 0 bases from J, with 21 bases between. The germline CDR1 and CDR2 sequences are MNHNY and SVGAGI (reference sequence). CDR3 size: 19 residues. The CDR3 DNA sequence: TGTGCCAGCAGCTCCGTTGGTGCCAGGTCCCGCTCTGGGGCCAACGTCCTGACTTTC. Translating it yields CASSSVGARSRSGANVLTF.

This clone was observed once. The chain joins TRBV4-3 to TRBJ1-2; 7 bases fit TRBD1. CDR1 and CDR2 (germline): LGHNA, YSLEER. The CDR3 is 16 amino acids. Germline trimming cut 0 bases from V and 2 bases from J; bases unmatched to any gene: 6. The CDR3, as DNA: TGCGCCAGCAGCCAAGATAGGACAGGAGGAAACTATGGCTACACCTTC. It yields the protein CASSQDRTGGNYGYTF.

This clone was picked up a small number of times. The chain has TRBV12-3 or TRBV12-4 and TRBJ2-7, with a tentative D call TRBD2 (7 bases). This CDR3 has 13 amino acids. V shed 3 bases and J shed 4 bases, with 10 bases lying between them. CDR3 coding DNA: TGTGCCAGCAGTTTCCGGGGGGCTTACGAGCAGTACTTC. Protein: CASSFRGAYEQYF.

The rearrangement links TRBV6-1 to TRBJ2-3, with TRBD2 matching 11 bases. The junction had 5 bases not matched to a gene; V was cut back by 0 bases and J by 6 bases. The CDR3 covers 16 residues. Germline V lookup: CDR1 MNHNS, CDR2 SASEGT. The CDR3 DNA sequence: TGTGCCAGCAGTGAAGCTGTAGCGGGGGGGCGGGATACGCAGTATTTT. It is translated as CASSEAVAGGRDTQYF.

This chain's CDR3 is CASSREPGTGELFF. CDR3 sequence (DNA): TGTGCCAGCTCGCGGGAACCTGGCACCGGGGAGCTGTTTTTT. This chain connects TRBV18 to TRBJ2-2, with D perhaps TRBD2 (6 bases). CDR1 and CDR2 (germline): KGHSH, LQKENI. The CDR3 runs 14 residues. Trimming removed 6 bases from V and 4 bases from J, with 12 bases in between. The full variable domain, its missing parts supplied by reference TRBV18 and TRBJ2-2, is NAGVMQNPRHLVRRRGQEARLRCSPMKGHSHVYWYRQLPEEGLKFMVYLQKENIIDESGMPKERFSAEFPKEGPSILRIQQVVRGDSAAYFCASSREPGTGELFFGEGSRLTVL.

The chain combines TRBV9 with TRBJ1-2, with a possible D match to TRBD1 (5 bases). V lost 0 bases and J 6 bases, leaving 15 bases between the germline ends. The CDR3 extends over 15 amino acids. Germline CDR1 and CDR2: SGDLS and YYNGEE. Written as DNA, the CDR3 is TGTGCCAGCAGCGTAGTAGACAGCCTCTCGCATGGCTACACCTTC. It yields the protein CASSVVDSLSHGYTF.